This T cell receptor (beta chain) was sequenced during a study of T-cell reconstitution after alpha-beta-depleted transplantation in children. Regarding the study as a whole: Reportedly, roughly two months post-transplant, alpha-beta T cells arose from several hundred expanded graft clones.

Of note for this clonotype: What it binds is unknown.

V was pared by 0 bases and J by 6 bases, with 12 bases of the junction left unmatched. Per germline, CDR1 SGHKS and CDR2 YYEKEE (reference sequence). The CDR3 loop spans 17 amino acids. Molecular barcoding with unique molecular identifiers was used for the TCRbeta library. MiXCR, applied by TCRdb to the PCR reads, yields one record per CDR3 protein. The sample has roughly 350,000 distinct CDR3 sequences, around 15% seen once. This sequence originates from a male patient aged 2 to 10 who had a stem cell transplant for acute lymphoblastic leukemia, so the T cells may come from the graft donor. This sample comprised PBMCs, mostly from graft donor cells, obtained 360 days after TCRalphabeta/CD19-depleted stem cell transplant. The chain is built from TRBV5-5 and TRBJ1-5, with 7 bases matching TRBD1. CDR3 sequence: CASSLDKDRVQSQPQHF. The DNA for the CDR3 is TGTGCCAGCAGCTTGGACAAAGACAGGGTGCAGAGTCAGCCCCAGCATTTT.